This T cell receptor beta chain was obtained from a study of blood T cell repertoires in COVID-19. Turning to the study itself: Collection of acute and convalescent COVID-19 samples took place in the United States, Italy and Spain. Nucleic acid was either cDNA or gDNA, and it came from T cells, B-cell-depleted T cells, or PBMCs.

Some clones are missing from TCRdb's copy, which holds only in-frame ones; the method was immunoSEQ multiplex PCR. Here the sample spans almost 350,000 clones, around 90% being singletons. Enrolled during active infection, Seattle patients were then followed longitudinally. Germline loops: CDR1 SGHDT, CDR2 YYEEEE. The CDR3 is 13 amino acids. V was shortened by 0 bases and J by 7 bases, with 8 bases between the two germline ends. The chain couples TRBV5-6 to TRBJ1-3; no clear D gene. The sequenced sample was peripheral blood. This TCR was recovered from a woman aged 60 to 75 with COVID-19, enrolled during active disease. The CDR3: CASSLEGGNTIYF. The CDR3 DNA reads TGTGCCAGCAGCTTGGAAGGCGGGAACACCATATATTTT.